This T cell receptor beta chain emerged from a study of blood T cell repertoires in COVID-19. In the study overall: T cells, B-cell-depleted T cells, or PBMCs provided the cDNA or gDNA that served as material.

Sequencing was performed with immunoSEQ multiplex PCR; in TCRdb, only in-frame clones are kept and a portion is missing. The sample yields around 100,000 clones, about nine tenths seen once. Germline V gene lookup returns CDR1 SGHTA and CDR2 FQGNSA. Trimming cost V 0 bases and J 1 base, with 6 bases left between them. This CDR3 comprises 14 residues. The chain joins TRBV7-2 to TRBJ2-5; possibly TRBD1 for D (5 bases). The material sequenced was peripheral blood. The sequence came from a man in his fifties or sixties with active COVID-19. CDR3 DNA sequence: TGTGCCAGCAGCTTAGCAGGGGCCCAAGAGACCCAGTACTTC. Protein: CASSLAGAQETQYF.